This TCR beta chain was obtained from a study of CD8 T cells in ankylosing spondylitis. Overall study findings and caveats: Earlier authors reported some of these motif variants in reactive arthritis synovial fluid and blood. Seven to nine highly homologous variants formed a TCR beta motif that appeared characteristic of ankylosing spondylitis blood.

This clonotype was seen at least ten times. Its specificity is unknown. A single record per CDR3 protein comes from TCRdb applying MiXCR to the 5' RACE reads. In the table there are 250,000 to 350,000 distinct CDR3 sequences, roughly 8% of which are singletons. The germline V and J ends were trimmed by 3 bases and 2 bases, with 17 bases remaining between them. The CDR3 has 17 amino acids. The chain recombines TRBV12-3 or TRBV12-4 with TRBJ1-5, with a weak D call TRBD1 (5 bases). The sequenced material came from blood, either unsorted or a sorted T cell fraction (not recorded which). The origin of this receptor is a male donor with ankylosing spondylitis. The CDR3: CASSFRAGAVGNQPQHF. CDR3 sequence (DNA): TGTGCCAGCAGTTTCCGTGCCGGGGCGGTGGGCAATCAGCCCCAGCATTTT.